These T cell receptor beta chains were read from a single sample in a study of CD8 T cells in ankylosing spondylitis. TCRdb recomputed calls from the 5' RACE reads with MiXCR, one row per CDR3 protein. The repertoire consists of under 200,000 distinct CDR3 sequences, with roughly 10% occurring once and the leading ten covering roughly 16%. The sequencing sample was made of blood, either unsorted or a sorted T cell fraction (not recorded which). These receptors all come from a female donor with ankylosing spondylitis or in good health (not recorded which). Each CDR3 is given with its conserved first and last residue. D genes are given only for firm matches. Only some rows state a clone size, as once, few, many or a class for expanded clones.

cdr3_aa cdr3_nt j_call v_call d_call clone_size
CASSLWGGRGEQYF TGTGCCAGCAGTTTATGGGGGGGGAGGGGCGAGCAGTACTTC TRBJ2-7 TRBV28 TRBD2 .
CASSFRDRDYEQYF TGCGCCAGCAGCTTCCGGGATCGCGACTACGAGCAGTACTTC TRBJ2-7 TRBV5-1 . few
CASSYSQGDRDF TGTGCCAGCAGTTATAGCCAGGGCGATCGGGACTTC TRBJ2-7 TRBV12-3/TRBV12-4 . many
CASSLRDRVGNEQFF TGTGCCAGCTCACTCCGGGACAGGGTAGGAAATGAGCAGTTCTTC TRBJ2-1 TRBV7-2 TRBD1 many
CATSRVTEPNYGYTF TGTGCCACCAGCAGAGTGACGGAGCCTAACTATGGCTACACCTTC TRBJ1-2 TRBV15 . few
CSAPPQGNTEAFF TGCAGTGCCCCACCACAGGGGAACACTGAAGCTTTCTTT TRBJ1-1 TRBV20-1 . .
CASSFSGYSYEQYF TGTGCCAGCAGTTTCAGCGGTTACTCCTACGAGCAGTACTTC TRBJ2-7 TRBV28 . .
CASSAPPSPTSYGYTF TGTGCCAGCAGTGCACCCCCGAGCCCGACTTCCTATGGCTACACCTTC TRBJ1-2 TRBV7-3 . .
CASSRDFNEQFF TGTGCCAGCAGCCGGGACTTTAATGAGCAGTTCTTC TRBJ2-1 TRBV13 . few
CASTPGLAGYTDTQYF TGTGCCAGCACCCCTGGACTAGCGGGATACACAGATACGCAGTATTTT TRBJ2-3 TRBV7-2 TRBD2 few